This entry is about one T cell receptor beta chain. The sample belongs to a study of blood T cell repertoires in COVID-19. At the level of the study: T cells, B-cell-depleted T cells, or PBMCs supplied cDNA or gDNA.

Method: immunoSEQ multiplex PCR; TCRdb's copy keeps in-frame clones and lacks some. This table has about 270,000 clones, about 88% appearing once. Germline V gives CDR1 SGHAT, CDR2 FQNNGV. Trimming took 7 bases from V and 9 from J; bases not matched to a gene: 15. This CDR3 contains 15 residues. Assignment of participants to cohorts was predicated upon participant-reported clinical history. The TCR sequence derives from a woman between 50 and 59 years old who had recovered from COVID-19. The chain links TRBV11-2 to TRBJ2-1; TRBD2 matches 7 bases. The sequenced material came from PBMCs or T cells enriched from blood (not recorded which). CDR3 protein: CASTAVAGSVGEQFF. DNA of the CDR3: TGTGCCAGCACCGCTGTAGCGGGCTCGGTTGGTGAGCAGTTCTTC. Looking up the rest from reference TRBV11-2 and TRBJ2-1 gives the full variable domain: EAGVAQSPRYKIIEKRQSVAFWCNPISGHATLYWYQQILGQGPKLLIQFQNNGVVDDSQLPKDRFSAERLKGVDSTLKIQPAKLEDSAVYLCASTAVAGSVGEQFFGPGTRLTVL.